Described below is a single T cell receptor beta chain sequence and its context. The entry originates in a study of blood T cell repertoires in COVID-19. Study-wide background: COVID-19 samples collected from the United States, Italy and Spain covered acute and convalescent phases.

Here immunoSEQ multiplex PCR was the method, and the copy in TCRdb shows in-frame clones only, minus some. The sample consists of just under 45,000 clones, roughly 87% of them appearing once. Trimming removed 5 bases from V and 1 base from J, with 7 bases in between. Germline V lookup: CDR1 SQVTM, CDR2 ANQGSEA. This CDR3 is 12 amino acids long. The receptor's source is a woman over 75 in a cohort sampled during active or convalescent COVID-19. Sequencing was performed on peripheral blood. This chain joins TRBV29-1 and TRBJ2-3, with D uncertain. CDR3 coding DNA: TGCAGCGTTCCTCGGGGCACAGATACGCAGTATTTT. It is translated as CSVPRGTDTQYF.